This is a list of T cell receptor beta chains from one sample in a study of cytomegalovirus exposure and HLA in healthy donors. The assay was immunoSEQ multiplex PCR, and TCRdb's table has in-frame clones only and misses some. The table includes about 60,000 clones, roughly 90% detected once. The sample taken for sequencing was PBMCs. Receptor source: a man between 18 and 29 years old in good health and CMV-seronegative. Both conserved end residues are part of each CDR3. D genes are given only for firm matches. The size field is filled for only some rows; it gives once, few, many or a size class.

CDR3nt: TGTGCCAGCAGACTCACTACTGGTACAGATACGCAGTATTTT
CDR3aa: CASRLTTGTDTQYF
abundance: .
v_gene: TRBV28
d_gene: .
j_gene: TRBJ2-3

CDR3nt: TGTGCCAGCAGTTTATCTCAGGGTTCTCAGCCCCAGCATTTT
CDR3aa: CASSLSQGSQPQHF
abundance: .
v_gene: TRBV27
d_gene: .
j_gene: TRBJ1-5

CDR3nt: TGTGCCAGCAGTGACTCGACTGGCTTGGTGTCGCAGTATTTT
CDR3aa: CASSDSTGLVSQYF
abundance: .
v_gene: TRBV2
d_gene: .
j_gene: TRBJ2-3

CDR3nt: TGTGCCAGCAGCGTAGACTTCACTGGCACTGAAGCTTTCTTT
CDR3aa: CASSVDFTGTEAFF
abundance: .
v_gene: TRBV9
d_gene: .
j_gene: TRBJ1-1

CDR3nt: TGTGCCAGCAGTGTGCGGCGGTACAATGAGCAGTTCTTC
CDR3aa: CASSVRRYNEQFF
abundance: once
v_gene: TRBV2
d_gene: .
j_gene: TRBJ2-1

CDR3nt: TGTGCCAGCAGCCCAGGGACTAGCGGGGTAGGAGAGCAGTACTTC
CDR3aa: CASSPGTSGVGEQYF
abundance: once
v_gene: TRBV6-5
d_gene: TRBD2
j_gene: TRBJ2-7

CDR3nt: TGTGCCAGCAGCCAACAGGGGGCCTACGAGCAGTACTTC
CDR3aa: CASSQQGAYEQYF
abundance: .
v_gene: TRBV7-9
d_gene: TRBD1
j_gene: TRBJ2-7

CDR3nt: TGTGCCAGCAGTTTAAAACCGGGACAGGGGTTTTGGGAGACCCAGTACTTC
CDR3aa: CASSLKPGQGFWETQYF
abundance: .
v_gene: TRBV27
d_gene: TRBD1
j_gene: TRBJ2-5

CDR3nt: TGTGCCAGCAGCCACGGGACAGGGGCTTCTTACGAGCAGTACTTC
CDR3aa: CASSHGTGASYEQYF
abundance: .
v_gene: TRBV4-2
d_gene: TRBD1
j_gene: TRBJ2-7

CDR3nt: TGTGCCAGCTCGGATCTTGGAGGGAAGAAGGATACGCAGTATTTT
CDR3aa: CASSDLGGKKDTQYF
abundance: .
v_gene: TRBV18
d_gene: .
j_gene: TRBJ2-3

CDR3nt: TGTGCCACCAGTAGGGGACTAGCGGGAGGCCCGAACACCGGGGAGCTGTTTTTT
CDR3aa: CATSRGLAGGPNTGELFF
abundance: .
v_gene: TRBV15
d_gene: TRBD2
j_gene: TRBJ2-2

CDR3nt: TGTGCCAGCAGCTTGGAGACAGGGGGCTCGTACGAGCAGTACTTC
CDR3aa: CASSLETGGSYEQYF
abundance: .
v_gene: TRBV5-5
d_gene: TRBD1
j_gene: TRBJ2-7

CDR3nt: TGTGCCAGCAGCATCGGGACAGGCCCTGGGGCCAACGTCCTGACTTTC
CDR3aa: CASSIGTGPGANVLTF
abundance: .
v_gene: TRBV7-6
d_gene: TRBD1
j_gene: TRBJ2-6

CDR3nt: TGTGCCAGCGGACGTAGGGACAGGGCCCACGAGCAGTACTTC
CDR3aa: CASGRRDRAHEQYF
abundance: .
v_gene: TRBV5-6
d_gene: TRBD1
j_gene: TRBJ2-7

CDR3nt: TGTGCCAGCAGTTTATTTATTGCCGGACAGGGAGCAGAGACCCAGTACTTC
CDR3aa: CASSLFIAGQGAETQYF
abundance: .
v_gene: TRBV28
d_gene: TRBD1
j_gene: TRBJ2-5

CDR3nt: TGTGCCAGCAGACTAGCGGGAGTCTACGAGACCCAGTACTTC
CDR3aa: CASRLAGVYETQYF
abundance: .
v_gene: TRBV2
d_gene: TRBD2
j_gene: TRBJ2-5

CDR3nt: TGTGCCAGCAGCTTAGACTTACTAGCGGGAGAGAAGACCTACAATGAGCAGTTCTTC
CDR3aa: CASSLDLLAGEKTYNEQFF
abundance: .
v_gene: TRBV7-8
d_gene: TRBD2
j_gene: TRBJ2-1

CDR3nt: TGCGCCAGCAGCTTCGACAATACACGGGGCTACACCTTC
CDR3aa: CASSFDNTRGYTF
abundance: .
v_gene: TRBV5-1
d_gene: .
j_gene: TRBJ1-2

CDR3nt: TGTGCCAGCAGCCAGCCCTCGGGGACTAGCGGGAGCCCCTACGAGCAGTACTTC
CDR3aa: CASSQPSGTSGSPYEQYF
abundance: .
v_gene: TRBV14
d_gene: TRBD2
j_gene: TRBJ2-7

CDR3nt: TGTGCCAGCAGTTCCAGCGGAAACTCCTACGAGCAGTACTTC
CDR3aa: CASSSSGNSYEQYF
abundance: .
v_gene: TRBV6-5
d_gene: .
j_gene: TRBJ2-7

CDR3nt: TGTGCCAGCAGTTTAACAGGGCGAGTATCCCAGCACTTC
CDR3aa: CASSLTGRVSQHF
abundance: once
v_gene: TRBV28
d_gene: .
j_gene: TRBJ2-5

CDR3nt: TGCGCCAGCAGCCAAGTGGCGGGGTACCAAGAGACCCAGTACTTC
CDR3aa: CASSQVAGYQETQYF
abundance: .
v_gene: TRBV4-1
d_gene: .
j_gene: TRBJ2-5

CDR3nt: TGTGCCTGTCAACCCCCGGGGGGGAGTGAGGAGACCCAGTACTTC
CDR3aa: CACQPPGGSEETQYF
abundance: .
v_gene: TRBV30
d_gene: TRBD2
j_gene: TRBJ2-5

CDR3nt: TGTGCCAGCCGGGGACTAGCGCAAGCTTACGAGCAGTACTTC
CDR3aa: CASRGLAQAYEQYF
abundance: .
v_gene: TRBV27
d_gene: TRBD2
j_gene: TRBJ2-7

CDR3nt: TGCGCCAGCAGCTTGGGGAGCGGCCTAGAGACCCAGTACTTC
CDR3aa: CASSLGSGLETQYF
abundance: .
v_gene: TRBV5-1
d_gene: .
j_gene: TRBJ2-5

CDR3nt: TGCGCCAGCAGCTTGGACAGGGCTTTGGATGGCTACACCTTC
CDR3aa: CASSLDRALDGYTF
abundance: .
v_gene: TRBV5-1
d_gene: .
j_gene: TRBJ1-2

CDR3nt: TGTGCCAGCAGTGTACAGGCGAACACTGAAGCTTTCTTT
CDR3aa: CASSVQANTEAFF
abundance: .
v_gene: TRBV2
d_gene: .
j_gene: TRBJ1-1

CDR3nt: TGTGCCATCACCTCCCCGGGGGCCTACGAGCAGTACTTC
CDR3aa: CAITSPGAYEQYF
abundance: .
v_gene: TRBV28
d_gene: .
j_gene: TRBJ2-7

CDR3nt: TGTGCCAGCAGCTTGGGGGGATGGAACAATGAGCAGTTCTTC
CDR3aa: CASSLGGWNNEQFF
abundance: once
v_gene: TRBV7-9
d_gene: .
j_gene: TRBJ2-1

CDR3nt: TGTGCCAGCAGTGGCAGGGGCGCCGGGGAGCTGTTTTTT
CDR3aa: CASSGRGAGELFF
abundance: .
v_gene: TRBV9
d_gene: .
j_gene: TRBJ2-2

CDR3nt: TGCAGCGTTGCCTGGACTAGCGGTGCAGATACGCAGTATTTT
CDR3aa: CSVAWTSGADTQYF
abundance: .
v_gene: TRBV29-1
d_gene: TRBD2
j_gene: TRBJ2-3

CDR3nt: TGTGCCAGCAGTGTTAAAGTGGACAGACGTGGTTTC
CDR3aa: CASSVKVDRRGF
abundance: .
v_gene: TRBV27
d_gene: .
j_gene: TRBJ2-7

CDR3nt: TGTGCCAGTAGTATTTTTGGGGCCCTCTACAATGAGCAGTTCTTC
CDR3aa: CASSIFGALYNEQFF
abundance: .
v_gene: TRBV19
d_gene: .
j_gene: TRBJ2-1

CDR3nt: TGTGCCAGTGGATTAGCGGTAACGGGGGAGCAGTTCTTC
CDR3aa: CASGLAVTGEQFF
abundance: few
v_gene: TRBV11-2
d_gene: .
j_gene: TRBJ2-1

CDR3nt: TGTGCCAGCAGTCCGTCGACAGGGTTTGGGGGGGCTTTCTTT
CDR3aa: CASSPSTGFGGAFF
abundance: .
v_gene: TRBV27
d_gene: TRBD1
j_gene: TRBJ1-1

CDR3nt: TGTGCCAGCAGCTTATCAATCAGTTCAGTTTTCGAGCAGTTCTTC
CDR3aa: CASSLSISSVFEQFF
abundance: .
v_gene: TRBV11-3
d_gene: .
j_gene: TRBJ2-1

CDR3nt: TGTGCCAGCAGCGCCACGGGGTTCCCGAACACTGAAGCTTTCTTT
CDR3aa: CASSATGFPNTEAFF
abundance: .
v_gene: TRBV9
d_gene: .
j_gene: TRBJ1-1

CDR3nt: TGTGCCAGTAGTGTCGGCGGGAACTCCTACGAGCAGTACTTC
CDR3aa: CASSVGGNSYEQYF
abundance: .
v_gene: TRBV19
d_gene: .
j_gene: TRBJ2-7

CDR3nt: TGTGCCAGTATGCCGTGGGGGACTAGCGACCAAGAGACCCAGTACTTC
CDR3aa: CASMPWGTSDQETQYF
abundance: .
v_gene: TRBV19
d_gene: TRBD2
j_gene: TRBJ2-5

CDR3nt: TGCGCCAGCAGCCAAGTGTTACTAGCGGGAGCTGAGCAGTTCTTC
CDR3aa: CASSQVLLAGAEQFF
abundance: .
v_gene: TRBV4-3
d_gene: TRBD2
j_gene: TRBJ2-1

CDR3nt: TGCAGTGCTTATCAGTACAATGAGCAGTTCTTC
CDR3aa: CSAYQYNEQFF
abundance: .
v_gene: TRBV20-1
d_gene: .
j_gene: TRBJ2-1

CDR3nt: TGTGCCAGCAGTTACTCGGTCCCTCGGGACTACACCTTC
CDR3aa: CASSYSVPRDYTF
abundance: .
v_gene: TRBV6-5
d_gene: .
j_gene: TRBJ1-2

CDR3nt: TGTGCCAGCAGTTTGGATCAGGGACTAGCGGCCGACTACGAGCAGTACTTC
CDR3aa: CASSLDQGLAADYEQYF
abundance: .
v_gene: TRBV28
d_gene: TRBD2
j_gene: TRBJ2-7

CDR3nt: TGTGCCAGCAGCTTAGAAGGACTAGCGCACTCCTACGAGCAGTACTTC
CDR3aa: CASSLEGLAHSYEQYF
abundance: once
v_gene: TRBV11-2
d_gene: TRBD2
j_gene: TRBJ2-7

CDR3nt: TGCGCCAGCAGCTGGGCTAGCGGGAGCTCCTACGAGCAGTACTTC
CDR3aa: CASSWASGSSYEQYF
abundance: .
v_gene: TRBV5-1
d_gene: TRBD2
j_gene: TRBJ2-7

CDR3nt: TGTGCCATCGGCGAGCGGGAGCGCAGCACCGGGGAGCTGTTTTTT
CDR3aa: CAIGERERSTGELFF
abundance: .
v_gene: TRBV10-3
d_gene: TRBD2
j_gene: TRBJ2-2

CDR3nt: TGTGCCAGCAGCCCGACCAGGGGGCTAGTGTATGAAAAACTGTTTTTT
CDR3aa: CASSPTRGLVYEKLFF
abundance: .
v_gene: TRBV7-9
d_gene: TRBD1
j_gene: TRBJ1-4

CDR3nt: TGTGCCAGCAGCCTAACCGGGACAACTCATGAAAAACTGTTTTTT
CDR3aa: CASSLTGTTHEKLFF
abundance: .
v_gene: TRBV11-1
d_gene: .
j_gene: TRBJ1-4

CDR3nt: TGTGCCAGCAGCTTGTGGTTAGGGGCGCGTGTCACCGGGGAGCTGTTTTTT
CDR3aa: CASSLWLGARVTGELFF
abundance: .
v_gene: TRBV5-6
d_gene: .
j_gene: TRBJ2-2

CDR3nt: TGCGCCAGCAGCGCCCTAGCGGGGAGCTCCTACAATGAGCAGTTCTTC
CDR3aa: CASSALAGSSYNEQFF
abundance: .
v_gene: TRBV5-1
d_gene: TRBD2
j_gene: TRBJ2-1